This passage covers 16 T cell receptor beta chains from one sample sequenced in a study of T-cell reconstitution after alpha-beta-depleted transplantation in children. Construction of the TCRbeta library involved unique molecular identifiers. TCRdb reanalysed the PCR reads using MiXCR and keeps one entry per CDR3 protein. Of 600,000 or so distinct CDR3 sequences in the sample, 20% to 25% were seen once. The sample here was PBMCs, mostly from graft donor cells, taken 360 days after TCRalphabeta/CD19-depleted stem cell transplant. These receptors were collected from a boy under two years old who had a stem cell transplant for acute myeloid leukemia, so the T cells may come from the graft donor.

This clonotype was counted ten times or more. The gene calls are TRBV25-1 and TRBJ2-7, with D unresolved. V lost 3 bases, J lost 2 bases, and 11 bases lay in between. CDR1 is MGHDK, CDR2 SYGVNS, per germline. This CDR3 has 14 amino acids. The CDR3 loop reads CASSDVGRTYEQYV. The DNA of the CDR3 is TGTGCCAGCAGTGATGTAGGCAGGACCTACGAGCAGTACGTC.

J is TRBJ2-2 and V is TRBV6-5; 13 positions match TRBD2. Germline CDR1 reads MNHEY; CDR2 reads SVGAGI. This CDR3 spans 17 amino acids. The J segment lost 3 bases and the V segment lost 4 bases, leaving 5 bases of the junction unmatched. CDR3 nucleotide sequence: TGTGCCAGCAGTTTGACTAGCGGGGGGCGATACACCGGGGAGCTGTTTTTT. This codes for CASSLTSGGRYTGELFF.

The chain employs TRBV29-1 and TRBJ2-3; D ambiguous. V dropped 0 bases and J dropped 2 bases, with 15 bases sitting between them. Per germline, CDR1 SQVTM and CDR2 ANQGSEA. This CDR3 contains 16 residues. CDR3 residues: CSVEDNPPAYTDTQYF. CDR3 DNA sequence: TGCAGCGTTGAAGATAACCCCCCCGCGTACACAGATACGCAGTATTTT.

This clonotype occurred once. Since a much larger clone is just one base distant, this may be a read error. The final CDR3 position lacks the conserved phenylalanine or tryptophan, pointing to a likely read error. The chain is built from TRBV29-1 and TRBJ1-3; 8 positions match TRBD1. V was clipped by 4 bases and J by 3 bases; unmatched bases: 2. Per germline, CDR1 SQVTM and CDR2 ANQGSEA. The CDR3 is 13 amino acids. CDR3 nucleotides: TGCAGCGTTGCCGGGACAGGTGGAAACACCATATATTCT. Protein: CSVAGTGGNTIYS.

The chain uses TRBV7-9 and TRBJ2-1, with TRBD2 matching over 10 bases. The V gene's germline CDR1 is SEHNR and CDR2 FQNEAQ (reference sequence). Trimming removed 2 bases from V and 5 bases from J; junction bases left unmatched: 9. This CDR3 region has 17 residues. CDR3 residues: CASSLPRTSGKDNEQFF. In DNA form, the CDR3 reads TGTGCCAGCAGCTTACCCCGGACTAGCGGTAAAGACAATGAGCAGTTCTTC.

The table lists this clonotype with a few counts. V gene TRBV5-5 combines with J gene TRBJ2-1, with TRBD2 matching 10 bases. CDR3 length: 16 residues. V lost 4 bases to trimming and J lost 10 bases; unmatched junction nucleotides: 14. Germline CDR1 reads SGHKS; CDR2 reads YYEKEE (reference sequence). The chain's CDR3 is CASSLTTSGPFGEQFF. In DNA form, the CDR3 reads TGTGCCAGCAGCCTAACGACTAGCGGGCCATTCGGGGAGCAGTTCTTC.

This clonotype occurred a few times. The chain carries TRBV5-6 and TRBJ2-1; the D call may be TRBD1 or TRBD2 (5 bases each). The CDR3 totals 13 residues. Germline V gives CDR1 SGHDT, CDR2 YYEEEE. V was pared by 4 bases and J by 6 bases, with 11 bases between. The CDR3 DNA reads TGTGCCAGCAGCCCCGGGGCCCCCAATGAGCAGTTCTTC. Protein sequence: CASSPGAPNEQFF.

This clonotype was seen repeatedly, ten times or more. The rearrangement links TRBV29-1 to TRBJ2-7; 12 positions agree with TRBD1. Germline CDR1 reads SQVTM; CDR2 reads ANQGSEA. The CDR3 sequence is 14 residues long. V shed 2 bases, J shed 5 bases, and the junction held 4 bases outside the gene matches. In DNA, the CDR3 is TGCAGCGTTGAAACGGGACAGGGGGCTGACGAGCAGTACTTC. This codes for CSVETGQGADEQYF.

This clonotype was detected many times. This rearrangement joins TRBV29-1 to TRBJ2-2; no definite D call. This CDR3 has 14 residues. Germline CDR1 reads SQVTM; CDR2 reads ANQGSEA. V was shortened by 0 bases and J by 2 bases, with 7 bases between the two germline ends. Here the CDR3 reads CSVEEGFNTGELFF. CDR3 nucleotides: TGCAGCGTTGAAGAGGGCTTTAACACCGGGGAGCTGTTTTTT.

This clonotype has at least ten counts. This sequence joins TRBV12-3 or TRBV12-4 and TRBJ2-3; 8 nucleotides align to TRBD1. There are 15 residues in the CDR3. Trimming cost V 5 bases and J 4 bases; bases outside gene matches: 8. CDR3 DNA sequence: TGTGCCAGCAGTCCGCGGACAGGGATCGCAGATACGCAGTATTTT. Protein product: CASSPRTGIADTQYF.

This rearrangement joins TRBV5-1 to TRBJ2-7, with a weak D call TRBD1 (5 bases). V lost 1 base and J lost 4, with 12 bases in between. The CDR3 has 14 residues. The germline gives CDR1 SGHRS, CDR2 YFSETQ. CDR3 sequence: CASSLWAGSYEQYV. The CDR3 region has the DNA TGCGCCAGCAGCTTGTGGGCAGGGTCATACGAGCAGTACGTC.

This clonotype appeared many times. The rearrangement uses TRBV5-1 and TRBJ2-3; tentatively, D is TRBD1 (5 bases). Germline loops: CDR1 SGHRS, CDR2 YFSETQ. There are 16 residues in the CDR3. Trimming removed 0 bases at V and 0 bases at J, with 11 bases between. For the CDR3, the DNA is TGCGCCAGCAGCTTGGGACAGCACTCTAGCACAGATACGCAGTATTTT. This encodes CASSLGQHSSTDTQYF. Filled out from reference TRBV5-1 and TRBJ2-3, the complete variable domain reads KAGVTQTPRYLIKTRGQQVTLSCSPISGHRSVSWYQQTPGQGLQFLFEYFSETQRNKGNFPGRFSGRQFSNSRSEMNVSTLELGDSALYLCASSLGQHSSTDTQYFGPGTRLTVL.

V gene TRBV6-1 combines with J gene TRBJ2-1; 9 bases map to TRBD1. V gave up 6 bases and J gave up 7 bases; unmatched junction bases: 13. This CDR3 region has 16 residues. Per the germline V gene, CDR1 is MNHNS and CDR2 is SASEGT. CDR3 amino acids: CASSRNLQQGANEQFF. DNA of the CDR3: TGTGCCAGCAGCCGAAACCTCCAACAGGGGGCAAATGAGCAGTTCTTC.

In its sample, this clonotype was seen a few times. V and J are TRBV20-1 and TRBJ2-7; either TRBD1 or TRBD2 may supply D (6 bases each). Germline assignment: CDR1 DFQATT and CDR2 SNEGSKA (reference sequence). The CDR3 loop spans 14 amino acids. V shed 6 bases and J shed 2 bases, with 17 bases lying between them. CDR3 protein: CSASGDNLPYEQYF. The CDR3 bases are TGCAGTGCCTCGGGGGACAATCTCCCCTACGAGCAGTACTTC.

The CDR3 DNA is TGTGCCAGCAGCTTATCGCAGGGATCGGACATTCAGTACTTC. Its translation is CASSLSQGSDIQYF. The chain is built from TRBV7-9 and TRBJ2-4; tentatively, D is TRBD1 (5 bases). Trimming removed 2 bases from V and 8 bases from J, with 13 bases in between. Germline values: CDR1 SEHNR, CDR2 FQNEAQ (reference sequence). CDR3 length equals 14 residues.

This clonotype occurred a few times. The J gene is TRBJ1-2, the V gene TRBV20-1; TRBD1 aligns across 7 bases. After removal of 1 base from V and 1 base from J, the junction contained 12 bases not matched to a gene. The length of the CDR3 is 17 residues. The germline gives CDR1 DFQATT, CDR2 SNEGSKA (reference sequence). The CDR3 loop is CSARGEGAAIRNYGYTF. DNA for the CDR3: TGCAGTGCTAGAGGAGAGGGGGCGGCTATTCGTAACTATGGCTACACCTTC.